Reported below is one T cell receptor (beta chain). The source of the sample is a study of blood T cell repertoires in COVID-19. Looking at the study overall: COVID-19 samples collected from the United States, Italy and Spain covered acute and convalescent phases. Sample material is recorded as cDNA or gDNA derived from T cells, B-cell-depleted T cells, or PBMCs.

V was cut by 5 bases and J by 3 bases, with 5 bases left in between. The CDR3 is 11 residues long. Germline CDR1 and CDR2: MNHEY and SMNVEV (reference sequence). Under the authors' procedure: For nucleated cells, counts were estimated from reference gene primer amplification. Using immunoSEQ multiplex PCR, the repertoire was profiled, and TCRdb retains in-frame clones only, with some absent. That table supplies the V and J calls and clone size; D and trimming were determined from the DNA. Of 90,000 to 120,000 clones in the sample, roughly 84% were seen once. This receptor was identified in a human donor in a cohort sampled during active COVID-19. V is TRBV27 and J is TRBJ2-7; D not resolved. Sequences were obtained from peripheral blood. The CDR3: CASSDNYEQYF. In DNA form, the CDR3 reads TGTGCCAGCAGTGACAACTACGAGCAGTACTTC.